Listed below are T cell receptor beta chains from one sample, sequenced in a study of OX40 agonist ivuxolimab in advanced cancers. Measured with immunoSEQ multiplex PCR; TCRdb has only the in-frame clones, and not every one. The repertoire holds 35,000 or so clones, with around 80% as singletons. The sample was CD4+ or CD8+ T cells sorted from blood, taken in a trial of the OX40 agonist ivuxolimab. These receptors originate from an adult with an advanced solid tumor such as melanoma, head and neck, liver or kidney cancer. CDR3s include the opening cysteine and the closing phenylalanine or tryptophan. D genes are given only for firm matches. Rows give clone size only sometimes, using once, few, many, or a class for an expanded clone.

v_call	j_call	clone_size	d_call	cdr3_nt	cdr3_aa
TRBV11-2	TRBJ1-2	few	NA	TGTGCCAGCAGCTCCACAAGCTATGGCTACACCTTC	CASSSTSYGYTF
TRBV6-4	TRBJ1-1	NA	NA	TGTGCCAGCAGTGACTCAGGAGGGGGGGTCTTGGTGACTGAAGCTTTCTTT	CASSDSGGGVLVTEAFF
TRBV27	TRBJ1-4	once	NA	TGTGCCAGCAGTTCCACCGGGTGGGGACGGGAAAAACTGTTTTTT	CASSSTGWGREKLFF
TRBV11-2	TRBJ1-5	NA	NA	TGTGCCAGCAGCTTAGATTTGAGGGTGAATCAGCCCCAGCATTTT	CASSLDLRVNQPQHF
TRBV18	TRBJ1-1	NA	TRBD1	TGTGCCAGCTCACGCAACCGGGACAGGGTAATGAACACTGAAGCTTTCTTT	CASSRNRDRVMNTEAFF
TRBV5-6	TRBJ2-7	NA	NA	TGTGCCAGCAGCTTGATTGCAGCCTACGAGCAGTACTTC	CASSLIAAYEQYF
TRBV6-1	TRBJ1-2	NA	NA	TGTGCCAGCAGTGAGGGGGTTGGAAGTGGCTACACCTTC	CASSEGVGSGYTF
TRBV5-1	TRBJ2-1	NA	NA	TGCGCCAGCAGCTTGTGGGGAAACAATGAGCAGTTCTTC	CASSLWGNNEQFF
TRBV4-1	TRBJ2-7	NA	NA	TGCGCCAGCAGCCAAGATTGGGGAATCTTTAGCGAGCAGTACTTC	CASSQDWGIFSEQYF
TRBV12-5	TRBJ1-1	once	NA	TGTGCTAGTGGGCTGAGGACTGAAGCTTTCTTT	CASGLRTEAFF
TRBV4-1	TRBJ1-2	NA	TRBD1	TGCGCCAGCAGCCAAGAGGGGACAGGGGTTGGTTATGGCTACACCTTC	CASSQEGTGVGYGYTF
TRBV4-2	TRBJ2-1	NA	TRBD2	TGTGCCAGCAGCCAAGACCTGGGGCTAGCGGGGGTCCACAATGAGCAGTTCTTC	CASSQDLGLAGVHNEQFF
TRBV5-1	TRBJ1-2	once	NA	TGCGCCAGCAGCTTGGAGACGGATATCTATGGCTACACCTTC	CASSLETDIYGYTF
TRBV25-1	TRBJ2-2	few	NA	TGTGCCAGCAGTGACAGTCGGGGCGCCGGGGAGCTGTTTTTT	CASSDSRGAGELFF
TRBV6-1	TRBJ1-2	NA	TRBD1	TGTGCCAGCAGTGAGCCCGGGACAGCCAACTATGGCTACACCTTC	CASSEPGTANYGYTF
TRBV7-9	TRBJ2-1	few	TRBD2	TGTGCCAGCAGCCACCCATGGTGGGCTAGCGGGGTCTACAATGAGCAGTTCTTC	CASSHPWWASGVYNEQFF
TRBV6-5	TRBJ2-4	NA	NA	TGTGCCAGCAGTTACTCGAGGGAAGCCAAAAACATTCAGTACTTC	CASSYSREAKNIQYF
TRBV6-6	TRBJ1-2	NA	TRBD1	TGTGCCAGCAGTTACTCGATACGCAGGGGGCACGGCTACACCTTC	CASSYSIRRGHGYTF
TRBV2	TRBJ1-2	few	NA	TGTGCCAGCAGGGTGACAGTCGATGGCTACACCTTC	CASRVTVDGYTF
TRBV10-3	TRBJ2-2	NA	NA	TGTGCCACTCAGGGGAGCACCGGGGAGCTGTTTTTT	CATQGSTGELFF